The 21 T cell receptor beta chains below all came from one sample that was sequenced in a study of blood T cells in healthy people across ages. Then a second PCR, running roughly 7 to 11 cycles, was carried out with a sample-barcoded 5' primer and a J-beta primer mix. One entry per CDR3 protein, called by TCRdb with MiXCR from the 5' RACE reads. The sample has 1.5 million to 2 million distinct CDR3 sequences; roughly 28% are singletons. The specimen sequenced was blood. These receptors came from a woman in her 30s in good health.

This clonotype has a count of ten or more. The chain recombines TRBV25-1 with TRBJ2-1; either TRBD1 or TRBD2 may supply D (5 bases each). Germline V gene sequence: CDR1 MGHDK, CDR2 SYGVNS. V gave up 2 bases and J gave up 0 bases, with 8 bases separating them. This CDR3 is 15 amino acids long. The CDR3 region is CASSEGTLSYNEQFF. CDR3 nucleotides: TGTGCCAGCAGTGAAGGGACCCTCTCCTACAATGAGCAGTTCTTC.

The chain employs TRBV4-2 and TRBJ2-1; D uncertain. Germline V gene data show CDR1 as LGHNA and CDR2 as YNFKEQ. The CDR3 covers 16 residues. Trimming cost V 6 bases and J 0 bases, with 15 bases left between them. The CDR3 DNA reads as TGTGCCAGCAGAACCGCCCTCCTAGACTCCTACAATGAGCAGTTCTTC. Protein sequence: CASRTALLDSYNEQFF.

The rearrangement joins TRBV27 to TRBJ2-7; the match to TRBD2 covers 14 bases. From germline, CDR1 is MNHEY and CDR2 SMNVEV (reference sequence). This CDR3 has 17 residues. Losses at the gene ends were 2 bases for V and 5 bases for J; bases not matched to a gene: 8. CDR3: CASSLTLGTSGGHEQYF. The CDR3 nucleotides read TGTGCCAGCAGTTTAACCCTCGGGACTAGCGGGGGCCACGAGCAGTACTTC.

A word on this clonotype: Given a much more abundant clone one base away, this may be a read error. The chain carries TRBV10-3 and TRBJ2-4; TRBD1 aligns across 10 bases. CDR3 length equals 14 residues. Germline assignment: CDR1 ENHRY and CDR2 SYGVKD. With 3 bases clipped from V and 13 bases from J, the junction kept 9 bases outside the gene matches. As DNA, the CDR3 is TGTGCCATCAGTGACGGGGACAGGGGTTTTGCGCAGTACTTC. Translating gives CAISDGDRGFAQYF.

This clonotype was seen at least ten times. The CDR3 protein is CASGLVRTTTYEQYF. CDR3 DNA sequence: TGTGCTAGTGGTTTGGTTCGGACGACTACCTACGAGCAGTACTTC. The chain links TRBV12-5 to TRBJ2-7, with D perhaps TRBD2 (5 bases). Germline V lookup: CDR1 LGHNT, CDR2 FRNRAP. The CDR3 covers 15 residues. Trimming cost V 0 bases and J 2 bases, with 11 bases left between them.

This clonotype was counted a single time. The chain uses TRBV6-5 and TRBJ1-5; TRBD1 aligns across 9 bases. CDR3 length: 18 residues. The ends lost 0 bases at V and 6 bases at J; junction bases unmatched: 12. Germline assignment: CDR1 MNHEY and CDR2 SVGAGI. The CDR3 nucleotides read TGTGCCAGCAGTTACTCACTTGCGGACAGGGGAGGTTTTCAGCCCCAGCATTTT. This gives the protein CASSYSLADRGGFQPQHF.

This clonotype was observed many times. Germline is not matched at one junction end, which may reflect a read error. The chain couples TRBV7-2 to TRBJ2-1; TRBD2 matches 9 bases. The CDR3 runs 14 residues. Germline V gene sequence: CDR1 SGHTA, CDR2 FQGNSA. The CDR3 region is CASSLGGGANEQFF. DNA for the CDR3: TGTGCCAGCAGTTTAGGCGGGGGGGCCAATGAGCAGTTCTTC.

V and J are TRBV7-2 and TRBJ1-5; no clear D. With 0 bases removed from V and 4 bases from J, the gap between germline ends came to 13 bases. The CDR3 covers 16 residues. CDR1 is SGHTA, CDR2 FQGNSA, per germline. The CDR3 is CASSLAADLGNQPQHF. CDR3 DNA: TGTGCCAGCAGCTTAGCTGCGGACCTAGGAAATCAGCCCCAGCATTTT.

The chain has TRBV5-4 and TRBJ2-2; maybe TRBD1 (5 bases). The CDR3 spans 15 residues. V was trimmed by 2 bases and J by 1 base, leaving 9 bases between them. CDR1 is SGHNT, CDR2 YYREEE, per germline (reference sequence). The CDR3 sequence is CASSFRAGNTGELFF. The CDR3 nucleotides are TGTGCCAGCAGCTTCAGGGCAGGGAACACCGGGGAGCTGTTTTTT.

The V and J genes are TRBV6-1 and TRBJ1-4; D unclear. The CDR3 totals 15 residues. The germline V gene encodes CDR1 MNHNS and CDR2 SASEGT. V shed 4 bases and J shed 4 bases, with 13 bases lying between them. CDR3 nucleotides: TGTGCCAGCAGTGGAATGGCCAGATTTAATGAAAAACTGTTTTTT. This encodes CASSGMARFNEKLFF.

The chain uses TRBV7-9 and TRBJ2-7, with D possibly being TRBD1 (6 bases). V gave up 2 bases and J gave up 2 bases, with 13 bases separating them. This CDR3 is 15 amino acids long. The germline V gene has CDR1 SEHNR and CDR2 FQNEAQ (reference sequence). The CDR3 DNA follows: TGTGCCAGCAGCTTACGAGGGGGATTGGCCTACGAGCAGTACTTC. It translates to CASSLRGGLAYEQYF.

CDR3 residues: CSVEGSFGQSTDTQYF. As DNA, the CDR3 is TGCAGCGTTGAAGGGAGTTTTGGGCAAAGCACAGATACGCAGTATTTT. V is TRBV29-1 and J is TRBJ2-3; D call uncertain. V was pared by 1 base and J by 0 bases, with 14 bases between. CDR1 is SQVTM, CDR2 ANQGSEA, per germline. This CDR3 contains 16 residues.

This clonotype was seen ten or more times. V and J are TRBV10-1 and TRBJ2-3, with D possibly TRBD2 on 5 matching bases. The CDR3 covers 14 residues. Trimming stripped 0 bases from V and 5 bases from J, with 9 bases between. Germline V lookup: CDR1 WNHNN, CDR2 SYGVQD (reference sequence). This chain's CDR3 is CASSESSAGDTQYF. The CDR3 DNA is TGCGCCAGCAGTGAGTCGAGCGCGGGAGATACGCAGTATTTT.

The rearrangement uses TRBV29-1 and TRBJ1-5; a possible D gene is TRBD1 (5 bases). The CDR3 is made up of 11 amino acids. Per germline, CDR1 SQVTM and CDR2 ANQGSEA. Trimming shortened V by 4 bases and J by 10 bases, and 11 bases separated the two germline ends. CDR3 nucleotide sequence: TGCAGCGTTGCAGGGCCTCATCCCCAGCATTTT. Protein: CSVAGPHPQHF.

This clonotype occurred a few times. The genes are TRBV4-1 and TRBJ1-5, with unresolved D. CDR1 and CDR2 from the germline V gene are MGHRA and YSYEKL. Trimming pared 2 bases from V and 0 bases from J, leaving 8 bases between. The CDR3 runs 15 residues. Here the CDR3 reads CASSQLGYSNQPQHF. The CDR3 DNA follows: TGCGCCAGCAGCCAATTAGGGTATAGCAATCAGCCCCAGCATTTT.

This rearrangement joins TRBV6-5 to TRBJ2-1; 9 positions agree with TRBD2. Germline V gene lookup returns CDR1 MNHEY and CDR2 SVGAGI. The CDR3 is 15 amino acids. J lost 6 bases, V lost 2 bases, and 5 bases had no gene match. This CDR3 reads CASSYGLAGANEQFF. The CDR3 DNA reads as TGTGCCAGCAGTTACGGATTAGCGGGAGCCAATGAGCAGTTCTTC.

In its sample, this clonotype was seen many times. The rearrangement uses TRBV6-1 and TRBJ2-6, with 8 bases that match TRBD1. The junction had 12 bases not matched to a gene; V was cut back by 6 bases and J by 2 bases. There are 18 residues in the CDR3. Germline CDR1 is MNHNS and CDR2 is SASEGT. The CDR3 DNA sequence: TGTGCCAGCAGAACCAGAGGACAGGGAGGCGCTGGGGCCAACGTCCTGACTTTC. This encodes CASRTRGQGGAGANVLTF.

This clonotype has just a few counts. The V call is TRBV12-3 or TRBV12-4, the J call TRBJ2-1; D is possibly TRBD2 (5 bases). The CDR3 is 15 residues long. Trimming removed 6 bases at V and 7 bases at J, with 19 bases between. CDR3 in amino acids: CASSERTARGNEQFF. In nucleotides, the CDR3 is TGTGCCAGCAGCGAAAGGACGGCGAGAGGGAATGAGCAGTTCTTC.

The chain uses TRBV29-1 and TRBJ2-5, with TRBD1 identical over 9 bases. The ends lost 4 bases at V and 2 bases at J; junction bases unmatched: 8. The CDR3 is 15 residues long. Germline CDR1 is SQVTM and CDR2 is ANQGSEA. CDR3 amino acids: CSVGVGTGIQETQYF. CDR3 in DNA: TGCAGCGTTGGGGTCGGGACAGGGATACAAGAGACCCAGTACTTC.

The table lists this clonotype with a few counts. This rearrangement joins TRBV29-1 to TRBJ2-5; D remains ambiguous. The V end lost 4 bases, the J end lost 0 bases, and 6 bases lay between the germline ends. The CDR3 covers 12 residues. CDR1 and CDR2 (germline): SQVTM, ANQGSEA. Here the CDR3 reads CSVVQYQETQYF. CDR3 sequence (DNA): TGCAGCGTTGTTCAGTACCAAGAGACCCAGTACTTC.

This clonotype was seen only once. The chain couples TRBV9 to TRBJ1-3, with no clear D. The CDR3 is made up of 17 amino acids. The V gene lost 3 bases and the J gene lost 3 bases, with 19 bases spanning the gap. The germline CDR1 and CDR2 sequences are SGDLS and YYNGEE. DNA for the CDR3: TGTGCCAGCAGCGACGACAAGACGGCAAGAGGTGGAAACACCATATATTTT. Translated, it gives CASSDDKTARGGNTIYF.